The 25 T cell receptor beta chains reported below all come from one sample, sequenced in a study of blood T cell repertoires in COVID-19. Produced via immunoSEQ multiplex PCR; TCRdb's table is partial and in-frame only. The sample includes under 45,000 clones, approximately 90% of them seen just once. Sequencing input: peripheral blood. The receptors originated from a woman of 80 years or more in a cohort sampled during active or convalescent COVID-19.

The chain has TRBV2 and TRBJ2-7; maybe TRBD1 (5 bases). This CDR3 has 11 residues. V was clipped by 3 bases and J by 12 bases, with 12 bases between them. CDR1 and CDR2 (germline): SNHLY, FYNNEI. Here the CDR3 reads CASSEAGPMYF. CDR3 bases: TGTGCCAGCAGTGAGGCAGGGCCTATGTACTTC.

The V call is TRBV5-4, the J call TRBJ2-3, with D perhaps matching TRBD2 (6 bases). Trimming left V 0 bases short and J 6 bases short, with 17 bases between. This CDR3 has 16 amino acids. CDR1 and CDR2 (germline): SGHNT, YYREEE (reference sequence). CDR3 coding DNA: TGTGCCAGCAGCTTGGCTTTTGGCGGGGAAAGTGATACGCAGTATTTT. This codes for CASSLAFGGESDTQYF. The whole variable domain, filled in from reference TRBV5-4 and TRBJ2-3, reads ETGVTQSPTHLIKTRGQQVTLRCSSQSGHNTVSWYQQALGQGPQFIFQYYREEENGRGNFPPRFSGLQFPNYSSELNVNALELDDSALYLCASSLAFGGESDTQYFGPGTRLTVL.

The CDR3 loop is CASSPDMNTEAFF. CDR3 in DNA: TGTGCCAGCTCACCGGACATGAACACTGAAGCTTTCTTT. V and J are TRBV18 and TRBJ1-1, with TRBD1 as a possible D gene (5 bases). CDR1 and CDR2 (germline): KGHSH, LQKENI. The V end lost 3 bases, the J end lost 0 bases, and 5 bases lay between the germline ends. The CDR3 covers 13 residues.

V is TRBV12-5 and J is TRBJ1-6; tentatively, D is TRBD1 (6 bases). The CDR3 spans 13 residues. Germline CDR1 is LGHNT and CDR2 is FRNRAP. V was pared by 6 bases and J by 7 bases, with 10 bases between. DNA for the CDR3: TGTGCTAGTGGACGGACAGAGAATTCACCCCTCCACTTT. Its protein is CASGRTENSPLHF.

The genes are TRBV19 and TRBJ2-1, with 10 positions matching TRBD2. The germline V gene has CDR1 LNHDA and CDR2 SQIVND (reference sequence). Trimming cost V 4 bases and J 7 bases; bases outside gene matches: 4. This CDR3 contains 14 residues. CDR3 DNA: TGTGCCAGTAGTACGGCTAGCGGGGGAAATGAGCAGTTCTTC. Protein product: CASSTASGGNEQFF.

The chain combines TRBV7-9 with TRBJ1-1, with D tentatively TRBD1 (5 bases). The germline V and J ends were trimmed by 1 base and 1 base, with 10 bases remaining between them. The CDR3 contains 15 residues. From germline, CDR1 is SEHNR and CDR2 FQNEAQ (reference sequence). CDR3 nucleotide sequence: TGTGCCAGCAGCTTAGGAGGGGAGGGGAACACTGAAGCTTTCTTT. This codes for CASSLGGEGNTEAFF. Together with reference TRBV7-9 and TRBJ1-1, the CDR3 gives the full variable domain: DTGVSQNPRHKITKRGQNVTFRCDPISEHNRLYWYRQTLGQGPEFLTYFQNEAQLEKSRLLSDRFSAERPKGSFSTLEIQRTEQGDSAMYLCASSLGGEGNTEAFFGQGTRLTVV.

J is TRBJ1-3 and V is TRBV7-2; 9 bases are shared with TRBD1. The CDR3 contains 15 residues. The ends lost 5 bases at V and 4 bases at J; junction bases unmatched: 6. Germline assignment: CDR1 SGHTA and CDR2 FQGNSA. The CDR3, as DNA: TGTGCCAGCAGCGCCGGGACAGGGAGCGGAAACACCATATATTTT. Amino acid sequence: CASSAGTGSGNTIYF.

V and J are TRBV19 and TRBJ1-2; no reliable D call. The CDR3 contains 11 residues. Trimming removed 4 bases from V and 8 bases from J, with 8 bases in between. CDR1 and CDR2 (germline): LNHDA, SQIVND (reference sequence). CDR3 DNA sequence: TGTGCCAGTAGTACGAGCGAGGGCTACACCTTC. Amino acids: CASSTSEGYTF.

Concerning this clone itself: At one of its ends the junction is not consistent with the germline gene, which may arise from a read error. The V and J genes are TRBV24-1 and TRBJ2-7, with TRBD1 matching over 8 bases. Germline CDR1 KGHDR, CDR2 SFDVKD. The length of the CDR3 is 14 residues. The CDR3 DNA reads as TGTGCCACCCAAGACAGGGGCTGGGGTGGGCCCTTGGACTTC. Protein product: CATQDRGWGGPLDF.

This chain connects TRBV10-1 to TRBJ2-1; 13 bases map to TRBD2. Germline V gene data show CDR1 as WNHNN and CDR2 as SYGVQD (reference sequence). The CDR3 sequence is 13 residues long. The V gene end was trimmed by 6 bases and the J gene end by 7 bases; junction bases not matched to a gene: 0. The chain's CDR3 is CASRGLAGNEQFF. In nucleotides, the CDR3 is TGCGCCAGCAGGGGACTAGCGGGAAATGAGCAGTTCTTC.

V and J are TRBV7-8 and TRBJ2-7; D remains ambiguous. Trimming stripped 4 bases from V and 6 bases from J, with 13 bases between. The CDR3 loop spans 13 amino acids. The V gene's germline CDR1 is SGHVS and CDR2 FQNEAQ. The CDR3 loop reads CASSSTQVTEQYF. The DNA for the CDR3 is TGTGCCAGCAGCTCCACTCAGGTTACCGAGCAGTACTTC.

The chain links TRBV2 to TRBJ2-3, with D uncertain. Germline-derived CDR1 and CDR2 are SNHLY and FYNNEI. The CDR3 totals 13 residues. Between the trimmed V and J ends, which lost 4 bases and 6 bases, there was a span of 11 bases. The CDR3 region has the DNA TGTGCCAGCAGTGGCGAAATCTTGGATACGCAGTATTTT. It is translated as CASSGEILDTQYF.

CDR3 protein: CAWSVLRRGDTEAFF. Written as DNA, the CDR3 is TGTGCCTGGAGTGTACTTCGTCGCGGGGATACTGAAGCTTTCTTT. This sequence joins TRBV30 and TRBJ1-1; D remains ambiguous. Germline CDR1 GTSNPN, CDR2 SVGIG (reference sequence). CDR3 size: 15 residues. The germline V and J ends were trimmed by 0 bases and 5 bases, with 16 bases remaining between them.

The rearrangement uses TRBV7-2 and TRBJ2-1; the D is unclear. CDR1 and CDR2 from the germline V gene are SGHTA and FQGNSA. Trimming took 1 base from V and 6 from J, leaving 13 bases between them. The CDR3 is made up of 15 amino acids. The chain's CDR3 is CASSLVMASGNEQFF. CDR3 DNA: TGTGCCAGCAGCTTAGTTATGGCTTCGGGCAATGAGCAGTTCTTC.

The V and J genes are TRBV29-1 and TRBJ1-4, with 8 bases identical to TRBD1. CDR3 size: 11 residues. The J segment lost 14 bases and the V segment lost 5 bases, leaving 7 bases of the junction unmatched. The V gene's germline CDR1 is SQVTM and CDR2 ANQGSEA. The chain's CDR3 is CSVLDRGILFF. The CDR3 DNA reads TGCAGCGTTCTCGACAGGGGAATCCTGTTTTTT.

The chain uses TRBV6-5 and TRBJ1-2, with a possible D match to TRBD1 (5 bases). Trimming took 11 bases from V and 6 from J, leaving 22 bases between them. There are 14 residues in the CDR3. Germline V gene lookup returns CDR1 MNHEY and CDR2 SVGAGI. For the CDR3, the DNA is TGTGCCCTCCAGACTTTTGGGGGGTTGAATGGCTACACCTTC. It yields the protein CALQTFGGLNGYTF.

This clone was counted a few times. The chain combines TRBV6-2 or TRBV6-3 with TRBJ1-1; D gene unclear. The CDR3 length is 14 residues. Germline V CDR1 and CDR2: MNHEY, SVGEGT. V was pared by 5 bases and J by 1 base, with 11 bases between. The CDR3, as DNA: TGTGCCAGCAGTCCCCCCACCGGGAACACTGAAGCTTTCTTT. This sequence encodes CASSPPTGNTEAFF.

The chain uses TRBV4-1 and TRBJ2-4, with D perhaps TRBD1 (5 bases). This CDR3 region has 13 residues. Germline CDR1 and CDR2: MGHRA and YSYEKL. V shed 0 bases and J shed 10 bases, with 10 bases lying between them. CDR3 residues: CASSQEQGWIQYF. In nucleotides, the CDR3 is TGCGCCAGCAGCCAAGAGCAGGGTTGGATTCAGTACTTC.

This clone was observed once. The J gene is TRBJ2-7, the V gene TRBV5-1; TRBD1 might be the D (6 bases). Trimming took off 4 bases at V and 5 bases at J, with 16 bases between the two ends. The V gene's germline CDR1 is SGHRS and CDR2 YFSETQ. CDR3 size: 14 residues. DNA of the CDR3: TGCGCCAGCAGCCTCAAAAACCCAGGGGACGAGCAGTACTTC. Encoded protein: CASSLKNPGDEQYF.

The chain employs TRBV28 and TRBJ1-4; 10 bases match TRBD1. J gave up 7 bases and V 3 bases, and 8 bases lay outside the gene matches. The germline CDR1 and CDR2 sequences are MDHEN and SYDVKM. The CDR3 has 16 residues. This CDR3 is CASSFHRQGAVEKLFF. For the CDR3, the DNA is TGTGCCAGCAGTTTCCACCGACAGGGGGCGGTTGAAAAACTGTTTTTT.

The table lists this clone with a few counts. The CDR3 sequence: CASSTSPTGPRGPYEQYF. The DNA of the CDR3 is TGTGCCAGCAGTACCTCCCCGACAGGCCCGAGGGGGCCCTACGAGCAGTACTTC. J is TRBJ2-7 and V is TRBV6-2 or TRBV6-3; 7 bases are shared with TRBD1. The germline V gene encodes CDR1 MNHEY and CDR2 SVGEGT. V shed 5 bases, J shed 2 bases, and the junction held 18 bases outside the gene matches. The CDR3 spans 18 residues.

The gene calls are TRBV5-1 and TRBJ2-1, with D tentatively TRBD1 (6 bases). In germline, CDR1 is SGHRS, CDR2 YFSETQ. The CDR3 runs 13 residues. The CDR3 loop is CGLGDTTFDEQFF. In DNA, the CDR3 is TGCGGGCTTGGGGACACCACTTTCGATGAGCAGTTCTTC.

The chain has TRBV10-3 and TRBJ2-1, with 7 bases identical to TRBD1. CDR3 length equals 12 residues. The V segment lost 5 bases and the J segment 8 bases; nucleotides outside the gene matches: 3. Germline values: CDR1 ENHRY, CDR2 SYGVKD. CDR3 residues: CAISRQGYEQFF. The CDR3, as DNA: TGTGCCATCAGTAGACAGGGCTATGAGCAGTTCTTC.

This chain connects TRBV11-3 to TRBJ2-7, with a weak D call TRBD1 (6 bases). This CDR3 is built from 14 residues. Germline CDR1 SGHNT, CDR2 YENEEA. Trimming took off 6 bases at V and 0 bases at J, with 12 bases between the two ends. CDR3 region: CASRARGHSYEQYF. For the CDR3, the DNA is TGTGCCAGCAGGGCCCGGGGACACTCCTACGAGCAGTACTTC.

The table lists this clone with a few counts. CDR3 DNA sequence: TGTGCCAGTTATGGACAGGGTACTGAAGCTTTCTTT. Residues: CASYGQGTEAFF. The J gene is TRBJ1-1, the V gene TRBV28; 8 nucleotides agree with TRBD1. V was clipped by 9 bases and J by 5 bases; unmatched bases: 5. Germline-derived CDR1 and CDR2 are MDHEN and SYDVKM. The CDR3 consists of 12 residues.